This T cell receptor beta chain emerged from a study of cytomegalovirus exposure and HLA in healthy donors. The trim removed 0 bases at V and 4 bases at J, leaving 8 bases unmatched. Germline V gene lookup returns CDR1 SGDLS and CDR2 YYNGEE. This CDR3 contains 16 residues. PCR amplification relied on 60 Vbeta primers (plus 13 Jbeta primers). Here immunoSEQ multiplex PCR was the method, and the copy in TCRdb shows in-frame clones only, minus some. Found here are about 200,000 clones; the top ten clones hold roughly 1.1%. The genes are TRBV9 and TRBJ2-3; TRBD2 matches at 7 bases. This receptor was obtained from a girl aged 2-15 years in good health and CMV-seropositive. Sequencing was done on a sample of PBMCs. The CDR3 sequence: CASSVGRGGQSDTQYF. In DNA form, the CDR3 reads TGTGCCAGCAGCGTAGGAAGGGGAGGGCAATCAGATACGCAGTATTTT.